This T cell receptor beta chain was sequenced during a study of cytomegalovirus exposure and HLA in healthy donors. On the study more broadly: The 120 or so validation repertoires and the approximately 700 first-cohort repertoires shared a platform, a later analysis reported.

Findings and caveats of the study: The TCR clusters that emerged in the first cohort tended, a later analysis found, to co-occur in the 110 or so validation repertoires. Investigators reported over 150 TCR beta chains as tied to cytomegalovirus.

Sequencing used immunoSEQ multiplex PCR; TCRdb keeps in-frame clones, though not all of them. The repertoire holds 100,000 to 150,000 clones, 90% to 96% seen once, with 1.5% to 2% in the top ten. Concerning this clone: The antigen is undetermined.

Looked up from germline, CDR1 is SGHTA and CDR2 is FQGTGA. The CDR3 runs 16 residues. V was trimmed by 5 bases and J by 1 base, leaving 17 bases between them. This TCR came from a man younger than 35 in good health and CMV-seronegative. The gene calls are TRBV7-3 and TRBJ1-1; D perhaps matches TRBD1 (6 bases). The sequencing sample was made of PBMCs. Written as DNA, the CDR3 is TGTGCCAGCAGCCCCCCTAGTGGGGGCACGAACACTGAAGCTTTCTTT. Translating gives CASSPPSGGTNTEAFF.